A selection of T cell receptor beta chains follows, all from one sample in a study of T cells after yellow fever vaccination. TCRdb ran MiXCR on the 5' RACE reads and lists one entry per CDR3 protein. The repertoire holds 450,000 to 600,000 distinct CDR3 sequences, about a sixth seen once, with roughly 17% in the top ten. The sample here was PBMCs, taken around 5 days after the first yellow fever vaccination. The receptors shown here come from a man between 18 and 29 years old who received the YFV17D yellow fever vaccine. Both conserved end residues are part of each CDR3. The order of the fields is clone size, V gene, D gene, CDR3 length, J gene, CDR3 DNA, CDR3 protein. A D gene is named only where the DNA matches it firmly. The listing skips clone size in some rows; elsewhere it reads once, few, many or a size class.

abundance: few; v_gene: TRBV5-4; d_gene: TRBD1; len: 16; j_gene: TRBJ2-1; CDR3nt: TGTGCCAGCAGCTTGGGGACAGGGGGCATCTACAATGAGCAGTTCTTC; CDR3aa: CASSLGTGGIYNEQFF
abundance: .; v_gene: TRBV10-1; d_gene: .; len: 12; j_gene: TRBJ2-3; CDR3nt: TGCGCCAGCAACAGGGTGGCAGATACGCAGTATTTT; CDR3aa: CASNRVADTQYF
abundance: many; v_gene: TRBV3-1; d_gene: .; len: 15; j_gene: TRBJ1-2; CDR3nt: TGTGCCAGCAGCCAAGGCCCTGACGGAGGGTCTGGCTACACCTTC; CDR3aa: CASSQGPDGGSGYTF
abundance: .; v_gene: TRBV6-6; d_gene: .; len: 12; j_gene: TRBJ2-5; CDR3nt: TGTGCCAGCAGTGCGGACTCTAGGCGGTGTAGGTTC; CDR3aa: CASSADSRRCRF
abundance: many; v_gene: TRBV4-3; d_gene: .; len: 14; j_gene: TRBJ2-7; CDR3nt: TGCGCCAGCAGCCAAGATATCGGGGACTACGAGCAGTACTTC; CDR3aa: CASSQDIGDYEQYF
abundance: .; v_gene: TRBV18; d_gene: TRBD1; len: 17; j_gene: TRBJ2-3; CDR3nt: TGTGCCAGCTCACCACAGGAGTCAGGGGGAGTAACAGATACGCAGTATTTT; CDR3aa: CASSPQESGGVTDTQYF
abundance: .; v_gene: TRBV24-1; d_gene: TRBD1; len: 14; j_gene: TRBJ2-1; CDR3nt: TGTGCCACCAGTGGCGGACAGGGGAGCCATGAGCAGTTCTTC; CDR3aa: CATSGGQGSHEQFF
abundance: .; v_gene: TRBV12-3/TRBV12-4; d_gene: TRBD2; len: 15; j_gene: TRBJ2-3; CDR3nt: TGTGCCAGCACCTCCAGGGACTACAACACAGATACGCAGTATTTT; CDR3aa: CASTSRDYNTDTQYF
abundance: .; v_gene: TRBV20-1; d_gene: .; len: 14; j_gene: TRBJ2-3; CDR3nt: TGCAGTGCTAGAGATGACCCTACTAAAGATACGCAGTATTTT; CDR3aa: CSARDDPTKDTQYF
abundance: .; v_gene: TRBV7-8; d_gene: TRBD2; len: 18; j_gene: TRBJ2-3; CDR3nt: TGTGCCAGCAGCTTTAGTAGCGGGGGGGCCGGGGGGACAGATACGCAGTATTTT; CDR3aa: CASSFSSGGAGGTDTQYF
abundance: few; v_gene: TRBV12-3/TRBV12-4; d_gene: .; len: 13; j_gene: TRBJ1-3; CDR3nt: TGTGCCAGCAGCCCGGGGGGGTGGAACACCATATATTTT; CDR3aa: CASSPGGWNTIYF
abundance: .; v_gene: TRBV29-1; d_gene: .; len: 15; j_gene: TRBJ2-5; CDR3nt: TGCAGCGTTGAAGATCTGGGTCGCGTATTGGAGACCCAGTACTTC; CDR3aa: CSVEDLGRVLETQYF
abundance: many; v_gene: TRBV6-1; d_gene: TRBD2; len: 15; j_gene: TRBJ2-3; CDR3nt: TGTGCCAGCAGCCTGGGACTAGCGAACACAGATACGCAGTATTTT; CDR3aa: CASSLGLANTDTQYF
abundance: few; v_gene: TRBV2; d_gene: TRBD2; len: 16; j_gene: TRBJ2-3; CDR3nt: TGTGCCAGCAGCGCGGGACTAGCGGGGTCTGGAGATACGCAGTATTTT; CDR3aa: CASSAGLAGSGDTQYF
abundance: few; v_gene: TRBV5-4; d_gene: .; len: 16; j_gene: TRBJ2-3; CDR3nt: TGTGCCAGCAGCGATCCGAGGGCTAAAAGCACAGATACGCAGTATTTT; CDR3aa: CASSDPRAKSTDTQYF
abundance: few; v_gene: TRBV27; d_gene: .; len: 15; j_gene: TRBJ1-2; CDR3nt: TGTGCCAGCAGTTCAACCTCACAGGGAGGATATGGCTACACCTTC; CDR3aa: CASSSTSQGGYGYTF
abundance: .; v_gene: TRBV4-3; d_gene: .; len: 18; j_gene: TRBJ2-2; CDR3nt: TGCGCCAGCAGCCAAGATTGGTTCGGGGGCAGAGATCTCGGGGAGCTGTTTTTT; CDR3aa: CASSQDWFGGRDLGELFF
abundance: .; v_gene: TRBV12-3/TRBV12-4; d_gene: .; len: 14; j_gene: TRBJ1-6; CDR3nt: TGTGCCAGCAGTTTAAGGCGGATCAATTCACCCCTCCACTTT; CDR3aa: CASSLRRINSPLHF
abundance: few; v_gene: TRBV6-1; d_gene: .; len: 16; j_gene: TRBJ2-5; CDR3nt: TGTGCCAGCAGCTTCCTGGGCGTAGGGTTCCAAGAGACCCAGTACTTC; CDR3aa: CASSFLGVGFQETQYF
abundance: .; v_gene: TRBV6-5; d_gene: TRBD1; len: 15; j_gene: TRBJ2-1; CDR3nt: TGTGCCAGCAGTTACTCGGGACAGGCCTACAATGAGCAGTTCTTC; CDR3aa: CASSYSGQAYNEQFF
abundance: .; v_gene: TRBV7-6; d_gene: TRBD1; len: 15; j_gene: TRBJ2-5; CDR3nt: TGTGCCAGCAGCACCCGGACAGGGTGGTCGGAGACCCAGTACTTC; CDR3aa: CASSTRTGWSETQYF
abundance: .; v_gene: TRBV4-3; d_gene: .; len: 16; j_gene: TRBJ2-3; CDR3nt: TGCGCCAGCAGCCAAGCAACGAGCGGTTTCACAGATACGCAGTATTTT; CDR3aa: CASSQATSGFTDTQYF
abundance: .; v_gene: TRBV12-3/TRBV12-4; d_gene: TRBD1; len: 13; j_gene: TRBJ2-4; CDR3nt: TGTGCCAGCACAAGGGGGCCCAAAAACATTCAGTACTTC; CDR3aa: CASTRGPKNIQYF
abundance: .; v_gene: TRBV29-1; d_gene: .; len: 15; j_gene: TRBJ2-2; CDR3nt: TGCAGCGTTGGGCGTAGGGGCCCGAACACCGGGGAGCTGTTTTTT; CDR3aa: CSVGRRGPNTGELFF
abundance: .; v_gene: TRBV7-2; d_gene: .; len: 14; j_gene: TRBJ2-7; CDR3nt: TGTGCCAGCAGTGCGCCGGGCGAGGTAGGCGAGCAGTACTTC; CDR3aa: CASSAPGEVGEQYF
abundance: .; v_gene: TRBV6-5; d_gene: .; len: 15; j_gene: TRBJ2-5; CDR3nt: TGTGCCAGCAGTTACTCCGCATCCTACAGGGAGACCCAGTACTTC; CDR3aa: CASSYSASYRETQYF
abundance: .; v_gene: TRBV19; d_gene: .; len: 10; j_gene: TRBJ2-7; CDR3nt: TGTGCCAGTAGTGGAAGCGAGCAGTACTTC; CDR3aa: CASSGSEQYF
abundance: .; v_gene: TRBV28; d_gene: .; len: 15; j_gene: TRBJ2-2; CDR3nt: TGTGCCAGCAGTCTGAAGGGACATAACACCGGGGAGCTGTTTTTT; CDR3aa: CASSLKGHNTGELFF
abundance: .; v_gene: TRBV6-5; d_gene: .; len: 19; j_gene: TRBJ2-2; CDR3nt: TGTGCCAGCAGTTACTCGGGGGCGGGGAGCTTAGTTTTGGCCGGGGAGCTGTTTTTT; CDR3aa: CASSYSGAGSLVLAGELFF
abundance: few; v_gene: TRBV7-8; d_gene: .; len: 15; j_gene: TRBJ2-3; CDR3nt: TGTGCCAGTGAAAGTTCGGGGGGCGTGGGAGATACGCAGTATTTT; CDR3aa: CASESSGGVGDTQYF
abundance: .; v_gene: TRBV12-3/TRBV12-4; d_gene: .; len: 12; j_gene: TRBJ1-1; CDR3nt: TGTGCCAGCAGTTTGCCGTTGCGCGAAGCTTTCTTT; CDR3aa: CASSLPLREAFF
abundance: few; v_gene: TRBV6-1; d_gene: .; len: 14; j_gene: TRBJ2-3; CDR3nt: TGTGCCAGCAGTGAAGCGCTTCGGACAGATACGCAGTATTTT; CDR3aa: CASSEALRTDTQYF
abundance: .; v_gene: TRBV5-1; d_gene: TRBD1; len: 16; j_gene: TRBJ1-4; CDR3nt: TGCGCCAGCAGCTTAGGGACAGGGGGAGATTATGAAAAACTGTTTTTT; CDR3aa: CASSLGTGGDYEKLFF
abundance: .; v_gene: TRBV25-1; d_gene: TRBD1; len: 17; j_gene: TRBJ1-6; CDR3nt: TGTGCCAGCAGTGTCGACACGGGAGGGACAGGGCGATCACCCCTCCACTTT; CDR3aa: CASSVDTGGTGRSPLHF
abundance: .; v_gene: TRBV30; d_gene: .; len: 13; j_gene: TRBJ2-3; CDR3nt: TGTGCCTGGAAACCGCGAGGGGCAGATACGCAGTATTTT; CDR3aa: CAWKPRGADTQYF